This T cell receptor (beta chain) was sequenced for a study of T cell repertoires in cytomegalovirus infection. Study-level findings and limits: Pooled public TCR beta family frequency picked out CMV carriers with the relevant HLA. HLA-C-restricted TCR beta clonotypes specific for CMV led the ex vivo response.

In its sample, this clonotype was seen many times. Its antigen is not known. Germline V gives CDR1 KGHDR, CDR2 SFDVKD. This CDR3 has 15 amino acids. V lost 4 bases and J lost 0; bases outside the gene matches: 3. TCRdb fed the reads into MiXCR, producing one record per CDR3 protein. The table has hundreds of thousands of distinct CDR3 sequences, about 40% seen once. Sequenced: PBMCs. This TCR came from a human donor in good health (CMV status not recorded). Some clones in this sample may be carry-over from other donors' samples. The chain joins TRBV24-1 to TRBJ2-3; TRBD1 agrees at 7 bases. The CDR3 sequence is CATSEGGQSTDTQYF. CDR3 DNA sequence: TGTGCCACCAGTGAAGGGGGACAGAGCACAGATACGCAGTATTTT.